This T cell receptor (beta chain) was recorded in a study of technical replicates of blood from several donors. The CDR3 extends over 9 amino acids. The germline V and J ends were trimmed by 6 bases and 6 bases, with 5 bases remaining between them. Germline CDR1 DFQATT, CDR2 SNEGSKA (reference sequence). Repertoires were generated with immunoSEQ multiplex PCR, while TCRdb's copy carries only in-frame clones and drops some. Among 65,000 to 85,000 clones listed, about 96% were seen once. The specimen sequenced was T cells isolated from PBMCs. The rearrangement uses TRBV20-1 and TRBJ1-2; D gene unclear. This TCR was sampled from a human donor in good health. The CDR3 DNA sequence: TGCAGTGCCCCAAATGGCTACACCTTC. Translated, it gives CSAPNGYTF.